Below, 30 T cell receptor beta chains from the same sample are listed, as sequenced in a study of metastatic and nonmetastatic thyroid tumors. All patients reached thyroid surgery having received no treatment beforehand. TCRdb re-clonotyped the PCR reads through MiXCR. The sample consists of about 70,000 clones, 18% of them appearing once. The source material was blood. The source of these receptors is a female donor with papillary thyroid cancer or a benign thyroid nodule (not recorded which). Some clones in this sample may be carry-over from other donors' samples.

In regard to this clone: At one of its ends the junction is not consistent with the germline gene, which may arise from a read error. This chain connects TRBV28 to TRBJ2-7, with D tentatively TRBD1 (5 bases). CDR3 size: 16 residues. The germline V gene has CDR1 MDHEN and CDR2 SYDVKM. CDR3 in amino acids: CASSHSDTLYTYGQYF. The CDR3 bases are TGTGCCAGCAGCCACTCGGACACCTTATACACCTACGGGCAGTACTTC.

Points on this clone: The germline gene is not matched at one end of the junction; a read error may be the cause. The CDR3 DNA reads TGTGCCAGCAGGGAAGTGGGGGGCTATGGCTATACCTTC. Its protein is CASREVGGYGYTF. V gene TRBV7-8 combines with J gene TRBJ1-2, with D possibly TRBD1 on 6 matching bases. The CDR3 runs to 13 residues. Germline-derived CDR1 and CDR2 are SGHVS and FQNEAQ.

This clone was seen at least ten times. J is TRBJ2-1 and V is TRBV12-3 or TRBV12-4; 8 positions match TRBD2. Unmatched junction bases numbered 6, after V lost 3 bases and J lost 5 bases. The CDR3 extends over 15 amino acids. Written as DNA, the CDR3 is TGTGCCAGCAGTTTCTTAGCGGGGAGGGACAATGAGCAGTTCTTC. It yields the protein CASSFLAGRDNEQFF.

This clone came up many times. The chain employs TRBV6-4 and TRBJ2-7; the match to TRBD1 covers 7 bases. The germline CDR1 and CDR2 sequences are MRHNA and SNTAGT. The V and J ends lost 6 bases and 1 base, in that order; junction bases with no gene match: 9. The CDR3 has 15 amino acids. The CDR3 DNA follows: TGTGCCAGCAGAGCCGAGACAGGGTTGTCCTACGAGCAGTACTTC. Translated: CASRAETGLSYEQYF.

This clone has only a few counts. This rearrangement joins TRBV12-3 or TRBV12-4 to TRBJ2-2; tentative D call: TRBD1 (6 bases). This CDR3 comprises 14 residues. Trimming pared 3 bases from V and 10 bases from J, leaving 15 bases between. The CDR3 region has the DNA TGTGCCAGCAGTTTTTCTCTGGGGGCCTCGGAGCTGTTTTTT. Protein product: CASSFSLGASELFF.

There are many counts of this clone. This CDR3 is CASSDPGLENTEAFF. CDR3 in DNA: TGTGCCAGCAGTGACCCCGGACTGGAAAACACTGAAGCTTTCTTT. The gene calls are TRBV6-1 and TRBJ1-1; D is ambiguous. The CDR3 is made up of 15 amino acids. Per the germline V gene, CDR1 is MNHNS and CDR2 is SASEGT. Trimming stripped 3 bases from V and 2 bases from J, with 13 bases between.

The rearrangement links TRBV18 to TRBJ2-3, with 8 positions matching TRBD2. Germline assignment: CDR1 KGHSH and CDR2 LQKENI. J lost 3 bases, V lost 1 base, and 3 bases had no gene match. The length of the CDR3 is 15 residues. CDR3 DNA sequence: TGTGCCAGCTCACCACTAGCGGGGTATACAGATACGCAGTATTTT. Translated, it gives CASSPLAGYTDTQYF.

This clone was seen repeatedly, ten times or more. The V call is TRBV11-2, the J call TRBJ2-1; no definite D call. Germline-derived CDR1 and CDR2 are SGHAT and FQNNGV. The germline V and J ends were trimmed by 0 bases and 7 bases, with 19 bases remaining between them. There are 17 residues in the CDR3. The CDR3 sequence: CASSLDPSLVGPNEQFF. The DNA for the CDR3 is TGTGCCAGCAGCTTAGATCCCTCGTTAGTAGGGCCAAATGAGCAGTTCTTC.

This clone came up many times. The J gene is TRBJ1-1, the V gene TRBV27; TRBD1 might be the D (5 bases). Trimming shortened V by 2 bases and J by 1 base, and 8 bases separated the two germline ends. There are 14 residues in the CDR3. The germline gives CDR1 MNHEY, CDR2 SMNVEV (reference sequence). The CDR3 nucleotides read TGTGCCAGCAGTTTAGGGACCGAGAACACTGAAGCTTTCTTT. This codes for CASSLGTENTEAFF.

By frequency in the sample, this clone is large (0.1 to 1%). The V gene is TRBV20-1, the J gene TRBJ1-6; TRBD1 matches 8 bases. The CDR3 is 17 amino acids. Germline V gene lookup returns CDR1 DFQATT and CDR2 SNEGSKA (reference sequence). Trimming removed 4 bases from V and 6 bases from J; junction bases left unmatched: 14. In DNA form, the CDR3 reads TGCAGTGCTATCGCCCAGTACTCAGGGGGCAGTAATTCACCCCTCCACTTT. This encodes CSAIAQYSGGSNSPLHF.

The rearrangement joins TRBV19 to TRBJ2-5; TRBD2 matches at 10 bases. Per the germline V gene, CDR1 is LNHDA and CDR2 is SQIVND (reference sequence). J was trimmed by 0 bases and V by 6 bases; bases with no gene match: 4. The CDR3 sequence is 15 residues long. The CDR3 is CASRTLAGDQETQYF. CDR3 in DNA: TGTGCCAGTAGAACTCTAGCGGGGGACCAAGAGACCCAGTACTTC.

Concerning this clone: A much larger clone lies a single base off, so this may be a read error. The V and J genes are TRBV6-4 and TRBJ1-4; 7 bases agree with TRBD1. Germline lookup yields CDR1 MRHNA and CDR2 SNTAGT. V gave up 11 bases and J gave up 6 bases; unmatched junction bases: 12. This CDR3 comprises 14 residues. The CDR3 nucleotides are TGTGCCGGCGAAATTAGGGGGCTTGATGAAAAACTGTTTTTT. Translating it yields CAGEIRGLDEKLFF.

The table lists this clone with many counts. The chain combines TRBV20-1 with TRBJ2-4; D is possibly TRBD2 (5 bases). The CDR3 has 18 residues. Between the trimmed V and J ends, which lost 0 bases and 2 bases, there was a span of 20 bases. Germline V gene sequence: CDR1 DFQATT, CDR2 SNEGSKA (reference sequence). CDR3 sequence: CSARDKNPLYGTKNIQYF. CDR3 DNA: TGCAGTGCTAGAGATAAGAATCCCTTATACGGGACCAAAAACATTCAGTACTTC.

This clone was seen only a few times. A much larger clone is a single base away; this may be a read error. The chain's CDR3 is CASSVAADLLHEQFF. Written as DNA, the CDR3 is TGTGCCAGCAGCGTAGCAGCGGATCTATTGCATGAGCAGTTCTTC. The rearrangement uses TRBV9 and TRBJ2-1; D perhaps matches TRBD2 (5 bases). The germline V gene has CDR1 SGDLS and CDR2 YYNGEE. The CDR3 is made up of 15 amino acids. The V end was cut by 0 bases, the J end by 8 bases, with 15 bases between.

This clone was seen only a few times. The V and J genes are TRBV20-1 and TRBJ2-7; 13 bases are a match to TRBD2. The germline gives CDR1 DFQATT, CDR2 SNEGSKA (reference sequence). Trimming cost V 6 bases and J 4 bases; bases outside gene matches: 6. The CDR3 is 14 residues long. The DNA of the CDR3 is TGCAGTGCAAAGACTAGCGGGGGGCCGTACGAGCAGTACTTC. This gives the protein CSAKTSGGPYEQYF.

The table lists this clone with many counts. This sample also contains other DNA sequences that code for the same CDR3. The chain is built from TRBV6-1 and TRBJ1-4; 7 bases align to TRBD1. The CDR3 loop spans 14 amino acids. Germline loops: CDR1 MNHNS, CDR2 SASEGT. The ends lost 0 bases at V and 8 bases at J; junction bases unmatched: 3. This CDR3 is CASSEAGGREKLFF. Written as DNA, the CDR3 is TGTGCCAGCAGTGAAGCAGGGGGCAGGGAAAAACTGTTTTTT.

This clone has at least ten counts. The chain links TRBV10-1 to TRBJ2-7; D is uncertain. Deletions cut 0 bases from V and 7 bases from J, with 4 bases between. Germline V gene data show CDR1 as WNHNN and CDR2 as SYGVQD (reference sequence). This CDR3 comprises 11 residues. CDR3 in DNA: TGCGCCAGCAGTGAGTCTGGAGAGCAGTACTTC. Residues: CASSESGEQYF.

This clone was observed a handful of times. A much larger clone is a single base away; this may be a read error. V and J are TRBV6-4 and TRBJ2-1; 9 bases fit TRBD2. CDR1 is MRHNA and CDR2 is SNTAGT in the germline V gene. The J segment lost 2 bases and the V segment lost 6 bases, leaving 8 bases of the junction unmatched. CDR3 length: 16 residues. As DNA, the CDR3 is TGTGCCAGCAGAGAGACTAGCGGACCGACCTACAATGAGCAGTTCTTC. Amino acid sequence: CASRETSGPTYNEQFF.

This clone appeared a few times. In DNA, the CDR3 is TGTGCCAGCAGAGAGCTGAGGGGCTACACCTTC. Residues: CASRELRGYTF. J is TRBJ1-2 and V is TRBV28; no clear D. CDR1 MDHEN and CDR2 SYDVKM come from the germline V gene. The V and J ends lost 6 bases and 8 bases respectively, with 10 bases between them. This CDR3 region has 11 residues.

The table lists this clone with many counts. The V and J genes are TRBV10-1 and TRBJ2-1; 11 positions match TRBD2. The CDR3 totals 17 residues. The germline V gene encodes CDR1 WNHNN and CDR2 SYGVQD (reference sequence). Germline trimming cut 3 bases from V and 8 bases from J; bases unmatched to any gene: 12. The CDR3 sequence is CASSESLAGGPRDEQFF. The CDR3 DNA follows: TGCGCCAGCAGTGAAAGTCTAGCGGGAGGCCCGCGGGATGAGCAGTTCTTC.

This clone appeared many times. The J gene is TRBJ2-1, the V gene TRBV19, with a tentative D call TRBD2 (5 bases). Germline V gene lookup returns CDR1 LNHDA and CDR2 SQIVND (reference sequence). V lost 6 bases and J 2 bases, leaving 14 bases between the germline ends. The length of the CDR3 is 15 residues. The CDR3 loop is CASSHQDLPYNEQFF. In DNA, the CDR3 is TGTGCCAGTAGCCACCAGGACTTACCCTACAATGAGCAGTTCTTC. The whole variable domain, remainder taken from reference TRBV19 and TRBJ2-1, is DGGITQSPKYLFRKEGQNVTLSCEQNLNHDAMYWYRQDPGQGLRLIYYSQIVNDFQKGDIAEGYSVSREKKESFPLTVTSAQKNPTAFYLCASSHQDLPYNEQFFGPGTRLTVL.

At least ten counts were recorded for this clone. This chain joins TRBV5-1 and TRBJ1-4; D ambiguous. The CDR3 spans 16 residues. The V gene lost 1 base and the J gene lost 5 bases, with 15 bases spanning the gap. CDR1 is SGHRS and CDR2 is YFSETQ in the germline V gene. For the CDR3, the DNA is TGCGCCAGCAGCTTGAAGGCAGAAGCAATGAATGAAAAACTGTTTTTT. Protein product: CASSLKAEAMNEKLFF.

The V and J genes are TRBV11-2 and TRBJ2-1; D call uncertain. The CDR3 extends over 15 amino acids. The germline gives CDR1 SGHAT, CDR2 FQNNGV. V lost 6 bases and J lost 8, with 20 bases in between. The DNA of the CDR3 is TGTGCCAGCAGGATTGGGTATGCGGTCCGCTATGAGCAGTTCTTC. It is translated as CASRIGYAVRYEQFF.

The chain couples TRBV19 to TRBJ2-1; 14 bases are a match to TRBD2. Germline CDR1 is LNHDA and CDR2 is SQIVND (reference sequence). CDR3 length: 16 residues. J was trimmed by 9 bases and V by 5 bases; bases with no gene match: 9. The CDR3 protein is CASSPGTSGRVGEQFF. The CDR3 DNA reads TGTGCCAGTAGTCCCGGGACTAGCGGGAGAGTCGGTGAGCAGTTCTTC.

The CDR3 spells CSLSTGLTDTQYF. CDR3 nucleotide sequence: TGCAGTCTCTCTACGGGGCTCACAGATACGCAGTATTTT. The rearrangement joins TRBV20-1 to TRBJ2-3; D tentatively fits TRBD1 or TRBD2 (5 bases each). This CDR3 spans 13 amino acids. CDR1 is DFQATT and CDR2 is SNEGSKA in the germline V gene (reference sequence). Trimming removed 8 bases from V and 2 bases from J, with 14 bases in between.

This chain links TRBV20-1 with TRBJ1-5, with a possible D match to TRBD1 (5 bases). CDR1 and CDR2 from the germline V gene are DFQATT and SNEGSKA (reference sequence). V lost 3 bases, J lost 3 bases, and 12 bases lay in between. The CDR3 is 14 amino acids. The chain's CDR3 is CSASREDYNQPQHF. The CDR3, as DNA: TGCAGTGCTAGCAGGGAGGATTACAATCAGCCCCAGCATTTT.

Ten or more counts support this clone. This sequence joins TRBV20-1 and TRBJ1-3; D unresolved. Germline CDR1 is DFQATT and CDR2 is SNEGSKA (reference sequence). V shed 1 base and J shed 0 bases, with 10 bases lying between them. The CDR3 covers 15 residues. CDR3 sequence reads: CSARGGQVSGNTIYF. CDR3 sequence (DNA): TGCAGTGCTAGAGGGGGTCAAGTCTCTGGAAACACCATATATTTT.

The chain has TRBV6-2 or TRBV6-3 and TRBJ1-1; D possibly corresponds to TRBD1 (5 bases). Per germline, CDR1 MNHEY and CDR2 SVGEGT. The CDR3 extends over 14 amino acids. The V and J ends lost 6 bases and 3 bases respectively, with 14 bases between them. The CDR3 sequence: CASRTIGGYTEAFF. CDR3 DNA sequence: TGTGCCAGCAGGACCATCGGGGGTTACACTGAAGCTTTCTTT.

Ten or more counts support this clone. The DNA for the CDR3 is TGTGCCAGCAGTCCTCTCTCCTTGGGGACAGGGCGTGAAAAACTGTTTTTT. Protein product: CASSPLSLGTGREKLFF. This chain links TRBV27 with TRBJ1-4; 9 nucleotides match TRBD1. The CDR3 is 17 amino acids. Germline CDR1 MNHEY, CDR2 SMNVEV (reference sequence). V lost 5 bases to trimming and J lost 7 bases; unmatched junction nucleotides: 14.

This clone has just a few counts. V is TRBV6-1 and J is TRBJ2-1, with 8 bases matching TRBD2. This CDR3 has 12 amino acids. The V gene's germline CDR1 is MNHNS and CDR2 SASEGT. J was trimmed by 16 bases and V by 0 bases; bases with no gene match: 5. DNA of the CDR3: TGTGCCAGCAGTGAAGCGGGACTAGGTCAATTCTTC. Amino acids: CASSEAGLGQFF.